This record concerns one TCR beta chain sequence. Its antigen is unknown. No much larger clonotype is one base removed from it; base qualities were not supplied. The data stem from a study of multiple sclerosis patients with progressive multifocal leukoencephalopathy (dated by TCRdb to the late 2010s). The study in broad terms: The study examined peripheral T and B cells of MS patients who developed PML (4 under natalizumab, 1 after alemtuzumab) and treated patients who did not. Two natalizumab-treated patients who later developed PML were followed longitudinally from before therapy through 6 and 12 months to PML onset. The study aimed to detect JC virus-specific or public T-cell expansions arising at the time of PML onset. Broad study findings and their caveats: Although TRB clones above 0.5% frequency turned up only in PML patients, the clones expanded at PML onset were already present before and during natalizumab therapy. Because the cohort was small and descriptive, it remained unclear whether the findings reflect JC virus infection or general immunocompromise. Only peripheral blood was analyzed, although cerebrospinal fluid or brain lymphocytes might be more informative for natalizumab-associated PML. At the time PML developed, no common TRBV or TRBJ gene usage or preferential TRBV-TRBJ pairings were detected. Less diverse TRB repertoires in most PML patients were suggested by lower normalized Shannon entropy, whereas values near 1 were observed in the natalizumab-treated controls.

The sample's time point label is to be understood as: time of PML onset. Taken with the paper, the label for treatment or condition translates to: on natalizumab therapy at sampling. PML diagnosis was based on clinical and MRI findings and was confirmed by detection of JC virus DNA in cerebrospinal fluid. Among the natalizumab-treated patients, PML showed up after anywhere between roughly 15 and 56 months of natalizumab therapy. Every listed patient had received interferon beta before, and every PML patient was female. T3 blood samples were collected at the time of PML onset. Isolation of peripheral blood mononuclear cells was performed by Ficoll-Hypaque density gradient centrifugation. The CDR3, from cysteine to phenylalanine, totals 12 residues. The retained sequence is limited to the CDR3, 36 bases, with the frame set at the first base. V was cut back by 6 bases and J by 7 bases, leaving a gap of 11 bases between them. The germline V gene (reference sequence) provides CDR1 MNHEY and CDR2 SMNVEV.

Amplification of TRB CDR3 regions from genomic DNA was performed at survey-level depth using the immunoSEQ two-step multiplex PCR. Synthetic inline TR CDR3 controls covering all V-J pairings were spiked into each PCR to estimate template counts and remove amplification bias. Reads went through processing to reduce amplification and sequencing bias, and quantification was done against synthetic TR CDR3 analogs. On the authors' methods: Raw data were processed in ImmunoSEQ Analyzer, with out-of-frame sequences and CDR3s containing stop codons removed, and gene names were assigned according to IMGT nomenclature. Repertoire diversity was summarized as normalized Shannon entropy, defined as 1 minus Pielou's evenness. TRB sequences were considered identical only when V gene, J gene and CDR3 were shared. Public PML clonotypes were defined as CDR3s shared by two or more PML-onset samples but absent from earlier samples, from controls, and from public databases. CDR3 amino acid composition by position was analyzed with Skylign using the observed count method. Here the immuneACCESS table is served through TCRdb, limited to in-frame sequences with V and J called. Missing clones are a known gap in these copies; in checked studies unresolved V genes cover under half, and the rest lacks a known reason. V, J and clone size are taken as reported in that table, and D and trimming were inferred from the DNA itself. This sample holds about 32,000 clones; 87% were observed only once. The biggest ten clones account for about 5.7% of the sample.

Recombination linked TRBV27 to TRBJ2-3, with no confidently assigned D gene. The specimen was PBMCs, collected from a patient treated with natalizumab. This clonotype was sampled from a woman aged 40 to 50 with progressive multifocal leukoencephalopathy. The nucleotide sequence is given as TGTGCCAGCAGGACGAGCGCCAATACGCAGTATTTT. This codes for CASRTSANTQYF.